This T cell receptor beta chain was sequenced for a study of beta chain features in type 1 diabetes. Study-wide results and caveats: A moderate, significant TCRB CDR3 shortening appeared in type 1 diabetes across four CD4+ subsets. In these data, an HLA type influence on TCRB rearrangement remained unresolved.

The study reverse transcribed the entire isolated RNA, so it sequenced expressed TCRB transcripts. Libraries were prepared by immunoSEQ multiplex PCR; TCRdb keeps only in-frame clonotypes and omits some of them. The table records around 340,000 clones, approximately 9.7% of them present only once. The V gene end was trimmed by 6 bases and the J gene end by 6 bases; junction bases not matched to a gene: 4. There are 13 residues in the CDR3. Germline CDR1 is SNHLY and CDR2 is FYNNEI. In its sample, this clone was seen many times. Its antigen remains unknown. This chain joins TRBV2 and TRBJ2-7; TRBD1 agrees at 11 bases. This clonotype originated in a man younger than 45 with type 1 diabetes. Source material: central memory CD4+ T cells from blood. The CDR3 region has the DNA TGTGCCAGCAGCCCTGGGACAGGGGGCGAGCAGTACTTC. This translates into CASSPGTGGEQYF.